The 8 T cell receptor beta chains in this list originate from one sample, sequenced in a study of T cell responses to AZD1222 COVID-19 vaccine. The assay was immunoSEQ multiplex PCR, and TCRdb's table has in-frame clones only and misses some. Here the sample spans about 150,000 clones, 90% being singletons. The specimen comprised peripheral blood, sampled on day 0 of AZD1222 vaccination. The receptors shown here come from an adult in good health.

V and J are TRBV11-3 and TRBJ2-1; D might be TRBD2 (5 bases). Germline loops: CDR1 SGHNT, CDR2 YENEEA. The CDR3 spans 16 residues. Trimming took off 4 bases at V and 0 bases at J, with 13 bases between the two ends. CDR3 in amino acids: CASSSRTQSSYNEQFF. The CDR3 DNA follows: TGTGCCAGCAGCTCCCGGACTCAAAGCTCCTACAATGAGCAGTTCTTC.

The CDR3 loop reads CASRTTEAFF. The DNA of the CDR3 is TGTGCCAGCAGGACCACTGAAGCTTTCTTT. The V gene is TRBV28, the J gene TRBJ1-1; D remains ambiguous. Germline values: CDR1 MDHEN, CDR2 SYDVKM. The V gene lost 6 bases and the J gene lost 4 bases, with 3 bases spanning the gap. The CDR3 length is 10 residues. Based on the CDR3 plus reference TRBV28 and TRBJ1-1, the full variable domain is DVKVTQSSRYLVKRTGEKVFLECVQDMDHENMFWYRQDPGLGLRLIYFSYDVKMKEKGDIPEGYSVSREKKERFSLILESASTNQTSMYLCASRTTEAFFGQGTRLTVV.

The CDR3 nucleotides read TGTGCCAGCAGCTTACACGAGGGGGCAGATACGCAGTATTTT. Amino acid sequence: CASSLHEGADTQYF. The V gene is TRBV7-9, the J gene TRBJ2-3; tentatively, D is TRBD1 (6 bases). V was cut by 2 bases and J by 4 bases, with 10 bases left in between. The CDR3 covers 14 residues. Germline V lookup: CDR1 SEHNR, CDR2 FQNEAQ (reference sequence).

This rearrangement joins TRBV6-5 to TRBJ2-2; no reliable D call. Germline V CDR1 and CDR2: MNHEY, SVGAGI. The V and J ends lost 10 bases and 3 bases respectively, with 12 bases between them. This CDR3 is 13 amino acids long. The CDR3 region is CATPDPHTGELFF. As DNA, the CDR3 is TGTGCCACCCCAGACCCCCACACCGGGGAGCTGTTTTTT.

The chain carries TRBV2 and TRBJ1-5; D is uncertain. The CDR3 runs 13 residues. Per germline, CDR1 SNHLY and CDR2 FYNNEI. V lost 6 bases and J lost 8, with 14 bases in between. The CDR3 is CASSNSGREPQHF. CDR3 sequence (DNA): TGTGCCAGCAGCAACAGCGGTCGGGAGCCCCAGCATTTT. Looking up the rest from reference TRBV2 and TRBJ1-5 gives the full variable domain: EPEVTQTPSHQVTQMGQEVILRCVPISNHLYFYWYRQILGQKVEFLVSFYNNEISEKSEIFDDQFSVERPDGSNFTLKIRSTKLEDSAMYFCASSNSGREPQHFGDGTRLSIL.

The V and J genes are TRBV7-9 and TRBJ2-2; the match to TRBD1 covers 7 bases. The CDR3 spans 16 residues. V lost 3 bases and J lost 1; bases outside the gene matches: 5. Germline V CDR1 and CDR2: SEHNR, FQNEAQ (reference sequence). The CDR3 protein is CASSFNRGQNTGELFF. CDR3 sequence (DNA): TGTGCCAGCAGCTTTAACAGGGGCCAGAACACCGGGGAGCTGTTTTTT.

V is TRBV28 and J is TRBJ1-4; D not resolved. The germline V gene has CDR1 MDHEN and CDR2 SYDVKM. Trimming cost V 6 bases and J 11 bases, with 16 bases left between them. The CDR3 is made up of 13 amino acids. Written as DNA, the CDR3 is TGTGCCAGCAGCAAACCAGGAGAATGGAAACTGTTTTTT. This translates into CASSKPGEWKLFF.

The chain uses TRBV5-5 and TRBJ1-1; TRBD1 aligns across 12 bases. V shed 4 bases and J 8 bases; nucleotides not matched to a gene: 6. Looked up from germline, CDR1 is SGHKS and CDR2 is YYEKEE (reference sequence). CDR3 length: 14 amino acids. The CDR3 DNA reads TGTGCCAGCAGCCGCCAGGGACAGGGGGCGGAAGCTTTCTTT. The encoded protein is CASSRQGQGAEAFF.